This T cell receptor (beta chain) was sequenced in a study of post-analysis software for immune sequencing data. Study-wide points: Pronounced co-clustering by F measure was evident among identically batched samples. Included in a set of roughly 5 TRBV segments more frequent in patients than controls were TRBV5-6, TRBV5-1 and TRBV20-1.

This clonotype was counted once. What it recognizes is unknown. Deletions cut 5 bases from V and 10 bases from J, with 18 bases between. This CDR3 region has 15 residues. The germline gives CDR1 LNHNV, CDR2 YYDKDF (reference sequence). Unique molecular identifiers had been added to the TCR beta cDNA libraries. TCRdb called the PCR reads again in MiXCR, with one record for every CDR3 protein. The sample lists about 570,000 distinct CDR3 sequences, around a third occurring once. This receptor was identified in a girl aged 2-17 years with multiple sclerosis. This chain joins TRBV15 and TRBJ1-6, with D tentatively TRBD1 (5 bases). Sequences were obtained from blood. The CDR3 nucleotides read TGTGCCACCAGCGCCGTGGGGAGGGGCGGATCACCCCTCCACTTT. This gives the protein CATSAVGRGGSPLHF. Drawing the rest from reference TRBV15 and TRBJ1-6, the complete variable domain is DAMVIQNPRYQVTQFGKPVTLSCSQTLNHNVMYWYQQKSSQAPKLLFHYYDKDFNNEADTPDNFQSRRPNTSFCFLDIRSPGLGDTAMYLCATSAVGRGGSPLHFGNGTRLTVT.